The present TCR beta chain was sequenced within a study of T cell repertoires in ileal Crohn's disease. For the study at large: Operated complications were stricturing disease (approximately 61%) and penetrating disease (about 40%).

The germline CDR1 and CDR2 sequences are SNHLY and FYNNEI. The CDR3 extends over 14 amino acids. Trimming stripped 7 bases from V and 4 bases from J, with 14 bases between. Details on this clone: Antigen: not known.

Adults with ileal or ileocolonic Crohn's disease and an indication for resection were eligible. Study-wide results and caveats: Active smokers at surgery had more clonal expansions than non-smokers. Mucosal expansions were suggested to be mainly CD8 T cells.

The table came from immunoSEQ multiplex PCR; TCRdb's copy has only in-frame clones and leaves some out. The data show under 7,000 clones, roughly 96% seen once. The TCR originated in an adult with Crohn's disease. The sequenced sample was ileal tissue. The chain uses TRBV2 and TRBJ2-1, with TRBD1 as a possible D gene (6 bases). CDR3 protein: CASKSTGKYNEQFF. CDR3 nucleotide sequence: TGTGCCAGCAAGTCAACAGGGAAATACAATGAGCAGTTCTTC.